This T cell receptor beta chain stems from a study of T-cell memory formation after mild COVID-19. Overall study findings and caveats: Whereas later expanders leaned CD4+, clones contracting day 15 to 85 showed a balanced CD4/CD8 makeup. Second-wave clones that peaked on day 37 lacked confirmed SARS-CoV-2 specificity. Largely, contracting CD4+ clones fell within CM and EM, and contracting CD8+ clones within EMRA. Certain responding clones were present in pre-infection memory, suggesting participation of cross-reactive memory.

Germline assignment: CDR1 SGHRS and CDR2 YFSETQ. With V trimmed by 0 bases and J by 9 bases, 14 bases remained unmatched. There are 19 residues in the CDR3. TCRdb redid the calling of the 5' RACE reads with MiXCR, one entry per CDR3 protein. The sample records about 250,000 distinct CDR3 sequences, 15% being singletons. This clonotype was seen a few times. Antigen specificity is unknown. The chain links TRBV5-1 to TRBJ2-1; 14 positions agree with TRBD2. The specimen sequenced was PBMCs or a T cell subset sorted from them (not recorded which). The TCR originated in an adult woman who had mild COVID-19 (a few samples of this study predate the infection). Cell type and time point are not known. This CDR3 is CASSLGLAGGPSLTSEQFF. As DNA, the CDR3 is TGCGCCAGCAGCTTGGGACTAGCGGGAGGGCCAAGCTTGACAAGTGAGCAGTTCTTC. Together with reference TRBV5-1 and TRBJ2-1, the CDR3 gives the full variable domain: KAGVTQTPRYLIKTRGQQVTLSCSPISGHRSVSWYQQTPGQGLQFLFEYFSETQRNKGNFPGRFSGRQFSNSRSEMNVSTLELGDSALYLCASSLGLAGGPSLTSEQFFGPGTRLTVL.